This TCR beta chain was recorded in a study of blood T cell repertoires in COVID-19. For the study at large: The samples span acute and convalescent COVID-19 from the United States, Italy and Spain. From T cells, B-cell-depleted T cells, or PBMCs came the material, which was cDNA or gDNA.

Original processing methods: Using reference gene primer amplification, nucleated cell counts were estimated. The protocol was immunoSEQ multiplex PCR, while the TCRdb copy is restricted to in-frame clones and leaves out a portion. That table gives V, J and clone size, and the DNA gave D and trimming. The top ten clones hold roughly 3.2% of a sample with roughly 500,000 clones, approximately 85% of them seen once. CDR3 length: 15 amino acids. Trimming pared 0 bases from V and 8 bases from J, leaving 13 bases between. Germline V lookup: CDR1 LNHNV, CDR2 YYDKDF (reference sequence). The chain has TRBV15 and TRBJ1-4; D is undetermined. This TCR was sampled from a human donor in a cohort sampled during active COVID-19. Material for sequencing was peripheral blood. As DNA, the CDR3 is TGTGCCACCAGCAGAGATCGGCTCCCGGAGGAAAAACTGTTTTTT. Translation gives CATSRDRLPEEKLFF.